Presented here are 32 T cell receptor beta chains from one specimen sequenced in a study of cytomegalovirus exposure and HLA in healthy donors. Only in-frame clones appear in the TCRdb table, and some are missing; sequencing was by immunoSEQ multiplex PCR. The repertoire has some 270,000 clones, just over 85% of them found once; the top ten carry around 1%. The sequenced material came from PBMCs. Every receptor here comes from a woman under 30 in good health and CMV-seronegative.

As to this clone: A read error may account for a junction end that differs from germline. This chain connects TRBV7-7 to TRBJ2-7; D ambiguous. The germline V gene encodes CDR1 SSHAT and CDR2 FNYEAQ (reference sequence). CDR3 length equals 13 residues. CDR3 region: CASSLDPSSEQYF. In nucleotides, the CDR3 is TGTGCTAGCAGCTTAGACCCATCCAGCGAGCAGTACTTC.

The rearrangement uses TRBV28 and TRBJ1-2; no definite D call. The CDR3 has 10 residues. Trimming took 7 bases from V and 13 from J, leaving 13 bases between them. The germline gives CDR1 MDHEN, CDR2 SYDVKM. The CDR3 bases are TGTGCCAGCAAGAGGTTGTCAGTCACCTTC. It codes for CASKRLSVTF.

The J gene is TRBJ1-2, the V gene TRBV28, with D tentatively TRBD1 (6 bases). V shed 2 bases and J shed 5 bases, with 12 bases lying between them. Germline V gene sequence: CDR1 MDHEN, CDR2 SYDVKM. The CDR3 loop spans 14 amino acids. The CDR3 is CASSLGQSGYGYTF. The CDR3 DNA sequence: TGTGCCAGCAGTTTAGGACAGTCTGGGTATGGCTACACCTTC.

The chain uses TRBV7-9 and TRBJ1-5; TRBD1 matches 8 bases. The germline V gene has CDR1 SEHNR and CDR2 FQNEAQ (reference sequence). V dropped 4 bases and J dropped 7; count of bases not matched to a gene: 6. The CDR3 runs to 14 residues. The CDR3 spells CASSSQGAQQPQHF. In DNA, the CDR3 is TGTGCCAGCAGCTCCCAGGGGGCGCAGCAGCCCCAGCATTTT.

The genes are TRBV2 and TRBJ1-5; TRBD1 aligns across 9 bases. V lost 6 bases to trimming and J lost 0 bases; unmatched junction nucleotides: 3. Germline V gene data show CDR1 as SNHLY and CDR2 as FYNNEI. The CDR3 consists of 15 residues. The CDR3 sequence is CASRLDRGSNQPQHF. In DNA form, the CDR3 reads TGTGCCAGCAGACTGGACAGGGGTAGCAATCAGCCCCAGCATTTT.

The CDR3 bases are TGTGCCAGCAGCGCACCCCGACAGAGCCATGGCTACACCTTC. Translation: CASSAPRQSHGYTF. V is TRBV7-2 and J is TRBJ1-2; TRBD1 might be the D (5 bases). Deletions cut 5 bases from V and 6 bases from J, with 16 bases between. Germline values: CDR1 SGHTA, CDR2 FQGNSA. CDR3 length: 14 amino acids.

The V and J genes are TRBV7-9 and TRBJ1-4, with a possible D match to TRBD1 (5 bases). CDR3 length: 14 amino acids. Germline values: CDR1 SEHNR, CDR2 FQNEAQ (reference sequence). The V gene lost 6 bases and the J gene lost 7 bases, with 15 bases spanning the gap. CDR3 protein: CASSVGQGGEKLFF. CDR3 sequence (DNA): TGTGCCAGCAGTGTCGGTCAGGGAGGTGAAAAACTGTTTTTT.

CDR3 loop: CASLTLLTGLYEQYF. In DNA form, the CDR3 reads TGTGCCAGCTTAACCCTCCTTACAGGGCTCTACGAGCAGTACTTC. V is TRBV28 and J is TRBJ2-7, with a tentative D call TRBD1 (6 bases). The CDR3 runs 15 residues. V was clipped by 8 bases and J by 3 bases, with 20 bases between them. Germline CDR1 MDHEN, CDR2 SYDVKM.

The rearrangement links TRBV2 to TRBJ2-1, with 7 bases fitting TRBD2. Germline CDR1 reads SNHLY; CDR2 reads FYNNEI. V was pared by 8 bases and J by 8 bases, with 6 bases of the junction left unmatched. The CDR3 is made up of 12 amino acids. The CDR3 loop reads CASARGIDEQFF. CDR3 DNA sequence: TGTGCCAGCGCGCGGGGGATCGATGAGCAGTTCTTC.

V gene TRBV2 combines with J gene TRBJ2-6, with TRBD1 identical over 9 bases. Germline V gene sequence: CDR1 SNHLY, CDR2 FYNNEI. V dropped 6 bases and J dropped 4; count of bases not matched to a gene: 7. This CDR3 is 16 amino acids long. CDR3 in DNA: TGTGCCAGCAGGGTGACAGGGGGATGGGGGGCCAACGTCCTGACTTTC. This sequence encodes CASRVTGGWGANVLTF.

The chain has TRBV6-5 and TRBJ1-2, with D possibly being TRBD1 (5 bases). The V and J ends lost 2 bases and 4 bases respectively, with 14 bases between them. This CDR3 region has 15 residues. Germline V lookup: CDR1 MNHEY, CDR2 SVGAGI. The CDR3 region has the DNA TGTGCCAGCAGTTACGTCCCAGACAGTTTCTATGGCTACACCTTC. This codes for CASSYVPDSFYGYTF.

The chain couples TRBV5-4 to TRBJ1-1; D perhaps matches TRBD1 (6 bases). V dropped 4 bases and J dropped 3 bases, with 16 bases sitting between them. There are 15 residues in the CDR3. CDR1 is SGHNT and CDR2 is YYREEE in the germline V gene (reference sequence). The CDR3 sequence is CASSHPTQGDTEAFF. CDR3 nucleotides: TGTGCCAGCAGCCACCCTACACAGGGAGACACTGAAGCTTTCTTT.

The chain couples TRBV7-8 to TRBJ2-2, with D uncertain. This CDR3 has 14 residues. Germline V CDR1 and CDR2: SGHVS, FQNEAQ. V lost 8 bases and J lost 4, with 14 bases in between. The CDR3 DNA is TGTGCCAGCGCCGAGTCTAACCCCACCGGGGAGCTGTTTTTT. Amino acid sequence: CASAESNPTGELFF.

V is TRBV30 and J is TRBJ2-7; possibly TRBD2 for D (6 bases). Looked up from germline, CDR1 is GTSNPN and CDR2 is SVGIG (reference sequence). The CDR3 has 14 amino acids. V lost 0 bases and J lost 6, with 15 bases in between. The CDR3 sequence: CAWSVDGRSGEQYF. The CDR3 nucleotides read TGTGCCTGGAGTGTAGACGGGAGATCGGGCGAGCAGTACTTC.

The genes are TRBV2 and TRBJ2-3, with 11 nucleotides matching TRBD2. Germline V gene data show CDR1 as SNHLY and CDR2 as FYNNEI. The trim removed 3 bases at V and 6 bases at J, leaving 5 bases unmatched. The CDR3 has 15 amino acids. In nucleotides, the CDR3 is TGTGCCAGCAGTGATCAGGCTAGCGGGGGGGATACGCAGTATTTT. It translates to CASSDQASGGDTQYF.

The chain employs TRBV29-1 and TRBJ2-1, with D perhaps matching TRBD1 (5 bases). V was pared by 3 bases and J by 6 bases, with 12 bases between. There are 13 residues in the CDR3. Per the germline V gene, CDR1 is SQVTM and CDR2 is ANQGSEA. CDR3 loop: CSVDLRQGNEQFF. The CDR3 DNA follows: TGCAGCGTTGATCTTCGTCAGGGCAATGAGCAGTTCTTC.

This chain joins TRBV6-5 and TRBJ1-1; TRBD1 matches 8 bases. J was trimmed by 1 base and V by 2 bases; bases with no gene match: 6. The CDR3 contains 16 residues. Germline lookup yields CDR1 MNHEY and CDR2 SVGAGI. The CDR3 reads CASSYVTQGANTEAFF. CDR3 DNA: TGTGCCAGCAGTTACGTAACTCAGGGGGCGAACACTGAAGCTTTCTTT.

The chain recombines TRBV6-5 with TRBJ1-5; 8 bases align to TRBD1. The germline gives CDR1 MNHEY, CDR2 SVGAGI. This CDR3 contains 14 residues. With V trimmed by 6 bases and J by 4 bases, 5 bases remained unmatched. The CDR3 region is CASSWTGTNQPQHF. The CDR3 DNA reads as TGTGCCAGCAGCTGGACAGGGACAAATCAGCCCCAGCATTTT.

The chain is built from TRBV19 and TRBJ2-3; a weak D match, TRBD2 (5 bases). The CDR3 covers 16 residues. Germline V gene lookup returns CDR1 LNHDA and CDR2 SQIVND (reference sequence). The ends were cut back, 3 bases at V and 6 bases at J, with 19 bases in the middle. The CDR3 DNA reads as TGTGCCAGTAGTATGGAACTAGGTCCAAGGTCCGATACGCAGTATTTT. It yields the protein CASSMELGPRSDTQYF.

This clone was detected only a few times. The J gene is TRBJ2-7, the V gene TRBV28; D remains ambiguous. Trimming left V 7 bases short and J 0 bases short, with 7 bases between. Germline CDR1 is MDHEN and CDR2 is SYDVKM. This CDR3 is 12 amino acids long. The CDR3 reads CASTTPSYEQYF. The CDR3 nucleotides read TGTGCCAGCACCACTCCCTCCTACGAGCAGTACTTC.

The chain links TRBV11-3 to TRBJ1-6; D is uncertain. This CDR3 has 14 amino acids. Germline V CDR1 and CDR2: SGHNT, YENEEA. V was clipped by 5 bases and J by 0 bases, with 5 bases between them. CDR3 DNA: TGTGCCAGCAGCCGGAGCTCCTATAATTCACCCCTCCACTTT. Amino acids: CASSRSSYNSPLHF.

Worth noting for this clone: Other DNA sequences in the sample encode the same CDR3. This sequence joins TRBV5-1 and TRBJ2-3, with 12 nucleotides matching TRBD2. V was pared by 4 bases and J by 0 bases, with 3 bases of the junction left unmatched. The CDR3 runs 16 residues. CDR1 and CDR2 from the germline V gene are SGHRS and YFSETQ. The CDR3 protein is CASSLGTSGSTDTQYF. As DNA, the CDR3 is TGCGCCAGCAGCCTCGGGACTAGCGGGAGCACAGATACGCAGTATTTT.

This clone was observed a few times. The CDR3 nucleotides are TGTGCCTTATCCGAGCAGTACTTC. Translation: CALSEQYF. The chain joins TRBV30 to TRBJ2-7; no definite D call. Between the trimmed V and J ends, which lost 7 bases and 6 bases, there was a span of 4 bases. This CDR3 contains 8 residues. The germline gives CDR1 GTSNPN, CDR2 SVGIG (reference sequence).

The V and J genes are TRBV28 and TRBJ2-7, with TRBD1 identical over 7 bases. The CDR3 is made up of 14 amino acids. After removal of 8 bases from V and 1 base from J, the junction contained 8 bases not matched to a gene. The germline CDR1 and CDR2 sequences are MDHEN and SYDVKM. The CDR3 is CASGLTGSSYEQYF. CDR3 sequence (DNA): TGTGCCAGCGGCCTGACAGGGTCATCCTACGAGCAGTACTTC.

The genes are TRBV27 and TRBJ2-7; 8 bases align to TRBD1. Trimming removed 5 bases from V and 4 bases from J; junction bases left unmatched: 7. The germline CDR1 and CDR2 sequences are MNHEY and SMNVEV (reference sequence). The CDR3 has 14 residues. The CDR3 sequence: CASSPRGREYEQYF. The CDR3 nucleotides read TGTGCCAGCAGTCCCAGGGGGCGCGAGTACGAGCAGTACTTC.

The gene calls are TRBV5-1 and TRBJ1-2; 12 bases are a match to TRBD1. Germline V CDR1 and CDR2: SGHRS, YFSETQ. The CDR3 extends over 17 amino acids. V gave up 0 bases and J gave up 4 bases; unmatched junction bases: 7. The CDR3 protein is CASSLGDRGRKRYGYTF. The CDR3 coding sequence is TGCGCCAGCAGCTTGGGGGACAGGGGGCGCAAACGCTATGGCTACACCTTC.

In nucleotides, the CDR3 is TGCGCCAGCAGCGCAACAGGGCCCTATAATTCACCCCTCCACTTT. This translates into CASSATGPYNSPLHF. The chain joins TRBV5-1 to TRBJ1-6; D might be TRBD1 (6 bases). The CDR3 is made up of 15 amino acids. Germline-derived CDR1 and CDR2 are SGHRS and YFSETQ. The V end was cut by 4 bases, the J end by 2 bases, with 10 bases between.

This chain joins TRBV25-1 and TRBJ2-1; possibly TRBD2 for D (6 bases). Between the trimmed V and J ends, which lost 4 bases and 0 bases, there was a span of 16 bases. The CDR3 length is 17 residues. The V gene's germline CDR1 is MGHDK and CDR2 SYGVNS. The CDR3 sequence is CASSGSGTPSSYNEQFF. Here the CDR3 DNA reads TGTGCCAGCAGTGGGTCCGGGACTCCGAGCTCCTACAATGAGCAGTTCTTC. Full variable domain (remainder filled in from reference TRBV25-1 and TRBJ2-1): EADIYQTPRYLVIGTGKKITLECSQTMGHDKMYWYQQDPGMELHLIHYSYGVNSTEKGDLSSESTVSRIRTEHFPLTLESARPSHTSQYLCASSGSGTPSSYNEQFFGPGTRLTVL.

The CDR3 sequence is CASSLLGDTGELFF. As DNA, the CDR3 is TGTGCCAGCAGCTTACTCGGGGACACCGGGGAGCTGTTTTTT. The rearrangement joins TRBV7-6 to TRBJ2-2, with D tentatively TRBD2 (5 bases). Germline CDR1 is SGHVS and CDR2 is FNYEAQ. Between the trimmed V and J ends, which lost 2 bases and 3 bases, there was a span of 7 bases. The CDR3 has 14 amino acids. The variable domain in full, completed from reference TRBV7-6 and TRBJ2-2, reads GAGVSQSPRYKVTKRGQDVALRCDPISGHVSLYWYRQALGQGPEFLTYFNYEAQQDKSGLPNDRFSAERPEGSISTLTIQRTEQRDSAMYRCASSLLGDTGELFFGEGSRLTVL.

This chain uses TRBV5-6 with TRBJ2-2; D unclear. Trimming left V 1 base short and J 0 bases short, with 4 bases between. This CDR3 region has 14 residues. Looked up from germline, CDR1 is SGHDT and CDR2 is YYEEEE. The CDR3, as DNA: TGTGCCAGCAGCTTGTCAGCGAACACCGGGGAGCTGTTTTTT. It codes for CASSLSANTGELFF.

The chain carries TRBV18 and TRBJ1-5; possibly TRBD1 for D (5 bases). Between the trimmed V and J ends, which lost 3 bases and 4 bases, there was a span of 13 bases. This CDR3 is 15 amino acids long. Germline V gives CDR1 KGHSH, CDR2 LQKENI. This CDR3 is CASSPAGGWNQPQHF. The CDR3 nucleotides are TGTGCCAGCTCACCGGCGGGGGGATGGAATCAGCCCCAGCATTTT.

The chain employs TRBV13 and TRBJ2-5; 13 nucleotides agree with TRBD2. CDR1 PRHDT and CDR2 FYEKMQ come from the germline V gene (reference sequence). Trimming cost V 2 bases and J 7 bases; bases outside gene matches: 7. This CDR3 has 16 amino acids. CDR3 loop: CASSLSLAGGPGTQYF. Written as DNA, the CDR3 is TGTGCCAGCAGCTTATCACTAGCGGGAGGGCCCGGGACCCAGTACTTC.